This T cell receptor beta chain was retrieved from a study of blood T cell repertoires in COVID-19. The germline gives CDR1 SGHNT, CDR2 YYREEE (reference sequence). V trimming: 4 bases; J trimming: 3 bases; junction bases outside the gene matches: 8. CDR3 length equals 16 residues. Measured with immunoSEQ multiplex PCR; TCRdb has only the in-frame clones, and not every one. The data show fewer than 250,000 clones, more than 85% seen once. This clonotype originated in a man between 60 and 70 years old with COVID-19, enrolled during active disease. The sample was peripheral blood. The V call is TRBV5-4, the J call TRBJ2-1, with 9 nucleotides matching TRBD2. CDR3 amino acids: CASSPRGGGYYNEQFF. DNA of the CDR3: TGTGCCAGCAGCCCGCGGGGGGGCGGGTACTACAATGAGCAGTTCTTC.